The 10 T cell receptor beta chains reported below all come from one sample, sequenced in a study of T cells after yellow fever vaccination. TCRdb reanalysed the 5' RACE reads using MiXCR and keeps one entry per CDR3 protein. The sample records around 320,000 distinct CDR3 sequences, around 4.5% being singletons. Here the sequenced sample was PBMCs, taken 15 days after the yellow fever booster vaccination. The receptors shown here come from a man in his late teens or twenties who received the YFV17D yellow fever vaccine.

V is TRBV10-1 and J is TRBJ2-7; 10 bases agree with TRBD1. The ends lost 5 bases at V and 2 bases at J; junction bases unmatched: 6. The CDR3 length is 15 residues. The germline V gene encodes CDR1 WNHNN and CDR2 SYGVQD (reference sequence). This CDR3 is CASSLGQGGTYEQYF. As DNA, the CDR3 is TGCGCCAGCAGTCTCGGACAGGGGGGAACCTACGAGCAGTACTTC.

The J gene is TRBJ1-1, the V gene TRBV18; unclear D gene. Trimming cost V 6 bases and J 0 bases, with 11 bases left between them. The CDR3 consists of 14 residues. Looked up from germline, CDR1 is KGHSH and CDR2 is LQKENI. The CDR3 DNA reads TGTGCCAGCTCGAGGGAGAGCTTGAACACTGAAGCTTTCTTT. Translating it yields CASSRESLNTEAFF.

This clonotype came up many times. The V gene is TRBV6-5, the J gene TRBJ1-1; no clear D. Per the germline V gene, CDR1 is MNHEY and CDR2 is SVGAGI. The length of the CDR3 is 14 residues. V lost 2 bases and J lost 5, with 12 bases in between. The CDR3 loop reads CASSYMSLGTEAFF. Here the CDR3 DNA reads TGTGCCAGCAGTTACATGAGCCTCGGGACTGAAGCTTTCTTT.

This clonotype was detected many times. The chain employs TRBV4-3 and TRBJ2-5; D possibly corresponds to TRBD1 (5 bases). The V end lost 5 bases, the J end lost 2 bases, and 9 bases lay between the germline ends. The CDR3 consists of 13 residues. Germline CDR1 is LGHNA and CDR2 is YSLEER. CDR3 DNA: TGCGCCAGCAGCGCCGACAGTCAAGAGACCCAGTACTTC. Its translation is CASSADSQETQYF.

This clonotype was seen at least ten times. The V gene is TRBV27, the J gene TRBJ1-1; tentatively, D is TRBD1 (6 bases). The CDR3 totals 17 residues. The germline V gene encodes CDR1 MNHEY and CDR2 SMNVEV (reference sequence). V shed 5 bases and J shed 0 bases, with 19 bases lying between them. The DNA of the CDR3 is TGTGCCAGCAGTCGTGTGGGGGGCCGGGGGGTGAACACTGAAGCTTTCTTT. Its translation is CASSRVGGRGVNTEAFF.

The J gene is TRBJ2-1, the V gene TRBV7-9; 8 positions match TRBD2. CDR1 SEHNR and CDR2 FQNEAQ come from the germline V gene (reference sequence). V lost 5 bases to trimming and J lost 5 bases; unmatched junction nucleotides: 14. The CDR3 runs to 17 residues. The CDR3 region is CASSTLRTSRNDNEQFF. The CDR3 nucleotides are TGTGCCAGCAGCACCCTCCGGACTAGCAGGAATGACAATGAGCAGTTCTTC.

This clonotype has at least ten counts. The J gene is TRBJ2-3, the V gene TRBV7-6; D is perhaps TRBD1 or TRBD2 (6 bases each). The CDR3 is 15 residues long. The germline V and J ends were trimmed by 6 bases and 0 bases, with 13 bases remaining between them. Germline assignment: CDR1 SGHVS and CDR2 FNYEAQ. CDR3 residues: CASSRGGQSTDTQYF. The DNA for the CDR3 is TGTGCCAGCAGTCGTGGGGGGCAAAGCACAGATACGCAGTATTTT.

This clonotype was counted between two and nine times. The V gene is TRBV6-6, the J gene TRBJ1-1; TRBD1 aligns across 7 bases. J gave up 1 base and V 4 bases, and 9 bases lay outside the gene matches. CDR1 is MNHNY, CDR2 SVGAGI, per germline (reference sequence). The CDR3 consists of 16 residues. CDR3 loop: CASSWGQGEGNTEAFF. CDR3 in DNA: TGTGCCAGCAGTTGGGGTCAGGGGGAGGGGAACACTGAAGCTTTCTTT.

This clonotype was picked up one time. The CDR3: CASSSSTGGPSTDTQYF. Written as DNA, the CDR3 is TGTGCCAGCAGTTCCTCGACAGGGGGCCCTAGCACAGATACGCAGTATTTT. V usage is TRBV6-5 and J usage is TRBJ2-3; 10 bases match TRBD1. The J segment lost 0 bases and the V segment lost 4 bases, leaving 7 bases of the junction unmatched. There are 17 residues in the CDR3. Germline lookup yields CDR1 MNHEY and CDR2 SVGAGI.

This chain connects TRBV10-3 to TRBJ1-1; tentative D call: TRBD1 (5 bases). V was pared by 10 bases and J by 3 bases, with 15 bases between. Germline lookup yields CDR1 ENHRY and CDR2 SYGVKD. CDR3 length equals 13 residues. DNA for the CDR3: TGTGCCACCCGACGAGAGGGGCACACTGAAGCTTTCTTT. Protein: CATRREGHTEAFF.